Listed below are T cell receptor beta chains from one sample, sequenced in a study of T cells and copy number aberrations in small-cell lung cancer. Assay used: immunoSEQ multiplex PCR; TCRdb lists only in-frame clones, some missing. The table lists more than 9,000 clones, around 79% of them singletons. The sample consisted of normal tissue next to the tumor. The receptors come from a man between 60 and 70 years old with small cell lung cancer. Both conserved end residues are part of each CDR3. Each record gives: J gene, D gene, V gene, clone size, CDR3 DNA, CDR3 protein. The D gene is left open where the match is weak. Expanded clones get a size class; other rows say once, few or many, or leave the size out.

J gene: TRBJ1-1
D gene: -
V gene: TRBV30
clone size: -
CDR3 DNA: TGTGCCTGGAGGTCGGGAATGAACACTGAAGCTTTCTTT
CDR3 protein: CAWRSGMNTEAFF

J gene: TRBJ2-6
D gene: -
V gene: TRBV18
clone size: once
CDR3 DNA: TGTGCCAGCTCACCACAGGGGGCTGGGGCCAACGTCCTGACTTTC
CDR3 protein: CASSPQGAGANVLTF

J gene: TRBJ2-2
D gene: -
V gene: TRBV30
clone size: -
CDR3 DNA: TGTGCCTGCAGGGGATCCGATTACACCGGGGAGCTGTTTTTT
CDR3 protein: CACRGSDYTGELFF

J gene: TRBJ1-5
D gene: TRBD1
V gene: TRBV6-1
clone size: -
CDR3 DNA: TGTGCCAGCAGGTTACAGGGGGCTCGGCAGCCCCAGCATTTT
CDR3 protein: CASRLQGARQPQHF

J gene: TRBJ2-1
D gene: -
V gene: TRBV10-1
clone size: few
CDR3 DNA: TGCGCCAGCAGTGCCGGTTCTAGCGAGACTAATGAGCAGTTCTTC
CDR3 protein: CASSAGSSETNEQFF

J gene: TRBJ1-2
D gene: -
V gene: TRBV7-9
clone size: -
CDR3 DNA: TGTGCCAGCAGCTTGGACTTTATTAACTATGGCTACACCTTC
CDR3 protein: CASSLDFINYGYTF

J gene: TRBJ1-4
D gene: TRBD1
V gene: TRBV6-1
clone size: -
CDR3 DNA: TGTGCCAGCAGTGAAGTTCCCACGACAGGGGGCGCAACTAATGAAAAACTGTTTTTT
CDR3 protein: CASSEVPTTGGATNEKLFF

J gene: TRBJ2-3
D gene: TRBD2
V gene: TRBV7-2
clone size: -
CDR3 DNA: TGTGCCAGCAGCCAAGGGACTAGCCGTTTAGATACGCAGTATTTT
CDR3 protein: CASSQGTSRLDTQYF

J gene: TRBJ2-5
D gene: -
V gene: TRBV7-8
clone size: -
CDR3 DNA: TGTGCCAGCAGCTTTGGGTTGGAAGAGACCCAGTACTTC
CDR3 protein: CASSFGLEETQYF

J gene: TRBJ2-7
D gene: TRBD2
V gene: TRBV6-1
clone size: few
CDR3 DNA: TGTGCCAGCATGAGGGGACTAGCGTACGAGCAGTACTTC
CDR3 protein: CASMRGLAYEQYF

J gene: TRBJ2-7
D gene: -
V gene: TRBV9
clone size: -
CDR3 DNA: TGTGCCAGCAGCGTAGACTCCACCGACGAGCAGTACTTC
CDR3 protein: CASSVDSTDEQYF

J gene: TRBJ2-7
D gene: -
V gene: TRBV9
clone size: -
CDR3 DNA: TGTGCCAGCGGGGCTCGGTCGAGTTCCGAGCAGTACTTC
CDR3 protein: CASGARSSSEQYF

J gene: TRBJ2-1
D gene: -
V gene: TRBV5-1
clone size: -
CDR3 DNA: TGCGCCAGCAGAACCGGGACTGGATACAATGAGCAGTTCTTC
CDR3 protein: CASRTGTGYNEQFF

J gene: TRBJ1-2
D gene: -
V gene: TRBV18
clone size: -
CDR3 DNA: TGTGCCAGCTCAGAGGGCCCCAACTATGGCTACACCTTC
CDR3 protein: CASSEGPNYGYTF

J gene: TRBJ2-3
D gene: -
V gene: TRBV30
clone size: -
CDR3 DNA: TGTGCCTGGAGTAACGACGGGCTGTACACAGATACGCAGTATTTT
CDR3 protein: CAWSNDGLYTDTQYF

J gene: TRBJ2-3
D gene: TRBD1
V gene: TRBV7-6
clone size: -
CDR3 DNA: TGTGCCAGCAGCCTGGGACAGGGAAGCACAGATACGCAGTATTTT
CDR3 protein: CASSLGQGSTDTQYF

J gene: TRBJ2-7
D gene: -
V gene: TRBV4-2
clone size: -
CDR3 DNA: TGTGCCAGCAGCCAACGGGGAAAAGCGAACCCCAGGGACTACGAGCAGTACTTC
CDR3 protein: CASSQRGKANPRDYEQYF

J gene: TRBJ2-7
D gene: -
V gene: TRBV11-3
clone size: -
CDR3 DNA: TGTGCCAGCAGCTTAGGGATAGAATACGAGCAGTACTTC
CDR3 protein: CASSLGIEYEQYF

J gene: TRBJ1-1
D gene: -
V gene: TRBV4-1
clone size: medium-sized
CDR3 DNA: TGCGCCAGCAGCCAAGAAAGCGCGAACACTGAAGCTTTCTTT
CDR3 protein: CASSQESANTEAFF

J gene: TRBJ2-7
D gene: -
V gene: TRBV29-1
clone size: -
CDR3 DNA: TGCAGCGTTACAATAACCGCTACCTACGAGCAGTACTTC
CDR3 protein: CSVTITATYEQYF

J gene: TRBJ2-1
D gene: TRBD2
V gene: TRBV4-1
clone size: few
CDR3 DNA: TGCGCCAGCAGCCAAGGAGGGGGCGCACTAGCGGGAGGGAAGTTCTACAATGAGCAGTTCTTC
CDR3 protein: CASSQGGGALAGGKFYNEQFF

J gene: TRBJ2-7
D gene: -
V gene: TRBV30
clone size: -
CDR3 DNA: TGTGCCTGGAGGAGTGGACGATCCTACGAGCAGTACTTC
CDR3 protein: CAWRSGRSYEQYF

J gene: TRBJ2-7
D gene: TRBD1
V gene: TRBV6-6
clone size: few
CDR3 DNA: TGTGCCAGCAGCTACCAAGGGGGCGGGTACGAGCAGTACTTC
CDR3 protein: CASSYQGGGYEQYF

J gene: TRBJ2-5
D gene: -
V gene: TRBV7-9
clone size: -
CDR3 DNA: TGTGCCAGCAGCTTAGGGGGACCCGCTACCACCCAGTACTTC
CDR3 protein: CASSLGGPATTQYF

J gene: TRBJ2-5
D gene: TRBD2
V gene: TRBV5-1
clone size: few
CDR3 DNA: TGCGCCAGCAGCCAGGGACTAGCGGGACAAGAGACCCAGTACTTC
CDR3 protein: CASSQGLAGQETQYF

J gene: TRBJ2-3
D gene: -
V gene: TRBV9
clone size: -
CDR3 DNA: TGTGCCAGCAGCGTCCTCACCGGGGTGACAGATACGCAGTATTTT
CDR3 protein: CASSVLTGVTDTQYF

J gene: TRBJ1-1
D gene: TRBD1
V gene: TRBV5-8
clone size: -
CDR3 DNA: TGTGCCAGCAGCTTGCTGGGACAGGGTCATGCTGAAGCTTTCTTT
CDR3 protein: CASSLLGQGHAEAFF

J gene: TRBJ2-3
D gene: -
V gene: TRBV6-1
clone size: -
CDR3 DNA: TGTGCCAGCAGAGTAGTGACGGGAAACACAGATACGCAGTATTTT
CDR3 protein: CASRVVTGNTDTQYF

J gene: TRBJ2-1
D gene: TRBD1
V gene: TRBV7-2
clone size: -
CDR3 DNA: TGTGCCAGCAGCCTGGACAGGGTTCATGAGCAGTTCTTC
CDR3 protein: CASSLDRVHEQFF

J gene: TRBJ1-3
D gene: -
V gene: TRBV20-1
clone size: few
CDR3 DNA: TGCAGTGCTAGACTTGGAAACACCATATATTTT
CDR3 protein: CSARLGNTIYF

J gene: TRBJ2-3
D gene: TRBD2
V gene: TRBV4-2
clone size: -
CDR3 DNA: TGTGCCAGCAGCCAAACCGGGACTAGCTACACAGATACGCAGTATTTT
CDR3 protein: CASSQTGTSYTDTQYF

J gene: TRBJ1-3
D gene: -
V gene: TRBV5-4
clone size: -
CDR3 DNA: TGTGCCAGCAGCCCACAGGGAGGCCTCGGAAACACCATATATTTT
CDR3 protein: CASSPQGGLGNTIYF

J gene: TRBJ2-7
D gene: -
V gene: TRBV4-2
clone size: -
CDR3 DNA: TGTGCCAGCAGCCACGGGGGTAGCCGAATAAGCTCCTACGAGCAGTACTTC
CDR3 protein: CASSHGGSRISSYEQYF

J gene: TRBJ2-7
D gene: -
V gene: TRBV9
clone size: -
CDR3 DNA: TGTGCCAGCAGCGTAGGGGACCACTCCTACGAGCAGTACTTC
CDR3 protein: CASSVGDHSYEQYF

J gene: TRBJ1-2
D gene: -
V gene: TRBV11-2
clone size: -
CDR3 DNA: TGTGCCAGCAGCCATGACTGGGGGCGTAACTATGGCTACACCTTC
CDR3 protein: CASSHDWGRNYGYTF

J gene: TRBJ2-7
D gene: -
V gene: TRBV20-1
clone size: -
CDR3 DNA: TGCAGTGCCGTAGCCTACGAGCAGTACTTC
CDR3 protein: CSAVAYEQYF

J gene: TRBJ2-1
D gene: -
V gene: TRBV14
clone size: -
CDR3 DNA: TGTGCCAGCAGCCAATTAGTCGGCCCAAGCTCCTACAATGAGCAGTTCTTC
CDR3 protein: CASSQLVGPSSYNEQFF

J gene: TRBJ2-7
D gene: TRBD2
V gene: TRBV7-2
clone size: -
CDR3 DNA: TGTGCCAGCAGCTTAGTGGCGGGAGTCGACGAGCAGTACTTC
CDR3 protein: CASSLVAGVDEQYF

J gene: TRBJ2-5
D gene: TRBD2
V gene: TRBV30
clone size: -
CDR3 DNA: TGTGCCTGGAGCCGGACTAGGGCAGAGACCCAGTACTTC
CDR3 protein: CAWSRTRAETQYF

J gene: TRBJ2-7
D gene: TRBD2
V gene: TRBV7-2
clone size: -
CDR3 DNA: TGTGCCAGCAGCTTAATTGTTAGGACTAGCGATACCTACGAGCAGTACTTC
CDR3 protein: CASSLIVRTSDTYEQYF

J gene: TRBJ1-1
D gene: -
V gene: TRBV30
clone size: -
CDR3 DNA: TGTGCCTGGAGTACGGGGTTAGAAACTGAAGCTTTCTTT
CDR3 protein: CAWSTGLETEAFF

J gene: TRBJ1-5
D gene: -
V gene: TRBV4-1
clone size: once
CDR3 DNA: TGCGCCAGCAACCAAGAAAGGGGGAATCAGCCCCAGCATTTT
CDR3 protein: CASNQERGNQPQHF

J gene: TRBJ2-2
D gene: TRBD2
V gene: TRBV30
clone size: -
CDR3 DNA: TGTGCCTGGAATCTAGCGGGAGTGGACACCGGGGAGCTGTTTTTT
CDR3 protein: CAWNLAGVDTGELFF

J gene: TRBJ2-2
D gene: TRBD1
V gene: TRBV6-1
clone size: -
CDR3 DNA: TGTGCCAGCAGTGAAGGTGGGACAGACACCGGGGAGCTGTTTTTT
CDR3 protein: CASSEGGTDTGELFF

J gene: TRBJ2-3
D gene: -
V gene: TRBV7-2
clone size: few
CDR3 DNA: TGTGCCAGCAAATCGGGACGTCAAGGAGATACGCAGTATTTT
CDR3 protein: CASKSGRQGDTQYF

J gene: TRBJ1-1
D gene: -
V gene: TRBV5-6
clone size: -
CDR3 DNA: TGTGCCAGCAGCTTGGGCGGGATGGGAGCTTTCTTT
CDR3 protein: CASSLGGMGAFF

J gene: TRBJ1-1
D gene: -
V gene: TRBV29-1
clone size: -
CDR3 DNA: TGCAGCGTTGACGGGGGGAGGGGGACTGAAGCTTTCTTT
CDR3 protein: CSVDGGRGTEAFF

J gene: TRBJ2-2
D gene: -
V gene: TRBV5-1
clone size: -
CDR3 DNA: TGCGCCAGCAAGCTTGAGGCAGGGGCAAGCCCCGGGGAGCTGTTTTTT
CDR3 protein: CASKLEAGASPGELFF

J gene: TRBJ2-7
D gene: -
V gene: TRBV12-1
clone size: -
CDR3 DNA: TGTGCCTGGCGACGGCGGGAGATATCCGAGCAGTACTTC
CDR3 protein: CAWRRREISEQYF

J gene: TRBJ1-2
D gene: -
V gene: TRBV2
clone size: -
CDR3 DNA: TGTGCCAGCAGCCCAATTAACTATGGCTACACCTTC
CDR3 protein: CASSPINYGYTF

J gene: TRBJ2-7
D gene: TRBD1
V gene: TRBV5-6
clone size: -
CDR3 DNA: TGTGCCAGCAGCCCGGACAGGGCGTCCTACGAGCAGTACTTC
CDR3 protein: CASSPDRASYEQYF

J gene: TRBJ1-5
D gene: -
V gene: TRBV19
clone size: -
CDR3 DNA: TGTGCCAGTAGTATGGTGGGGTACAATCAGCCCCAGCATTTT
CDR3 protein: CASSMVGYNQPQHF

J gene: TRBJ2-3
D gene: TRBD2
V gene: TRBV7-8
clone size: -
CDR3 DNA: TGTGCCAGCAGCTACCGGGACTATCAGTATTTT
CDR3 protein: CASSYRDYQYF

J gene: TRBJ1-5
D gene: -
V gene: TRBV19
clone size: -
CDR3 DNA: TGTGCCAGTAGTAGTATACAGGGCCATCAGCCCCAGCATTTT
CDR3 protein: CASSSIQGHQPQHF

J gene: TRBJ2-4
D gene: TRBD2
V gene: TRBV6-5
clone size: -
CDR3 DNA: TGTGCCAGCAGTTACTCGTTGGAGCGGGGCTCTCAGTACTTC
CDR3 protein: CASSYSLERGSQYF

J gene: TRBJ2-7
D gene: TRBD2
V gene: TRBV27
clone size: -
CDR3 DNA: TGTGCCAGCAGTTTTGGTGGGAGGGCCGACTACGAGCAGTACTTC
CDR3 protein: CASSFGGRADYEQYF

J gene: TRBJ1-2
D gene: TRBD1
V gene: TRBV5-4
clone size: -
CDR3 DNA: TGTGCCAGCAGCTTCGGGACAGAAGGCAACCGGGGCGGCTACACCTTC
CDR3 protein: CASSFGTEGNRGGYTF

J gene: TRBJ1-5
D gene: -
V gene: TRBV5-6
clone size: -
CDR3 DNA: TGTGCCAGCAGCCCAGCCGGGGCCGGGGGCCCCCAGCATTTT
CDR3 protein: CASSPAGAGGPQHF